Listed below are T cell receptor beta chains from one sample, sequenced in a study of blood T cell repertoires in COVID-19. Only in-frame clones appear in the TCRdb table, and some are missing; sequencing was by immunoSEQ multiplex PCR. The sample contains more than 200,000 clones, 70% to 90% of which appear only once. The sequencing input was peripheral blood. The source of these receptors is a man aged 80 or over with acute or convalescent COVID-19. Each CDR3 is given with its conserved first and last residue. The order of the fields is V gene, clone size, J gene, D gene, CDR3 DNA, CDR3 protein. D genes are given only for firm matches. Clone size is not always given. Where it is, it says once, few, many or a class for expanded clones.

TRBV7-9	once	TRBJ1-6	TRBD1	TGTGCCAGCAGCCCGGGACAGGGTTGGAATTCACCCCTCCACTTT	CASSPGQGWNSPLHF
TRBV25-1	NA	TRBJ1-4	NA	TGTGCCAGCATAGCCCCAACTAATGAAAAACTGTTTTTT	CASIAPTNEKLFF
TRBV7-8	NA	TRBJ2-3	TRBD2	TGTGCCAGCAGCCACAAGAGCGGGAGGGCCATAGGAGATACGCAGTATTTT	CASSHKSGRAIGDTQYF
TRBV18	once	TRBJ1-4	NA	TGTGCCAGCTCACCGTTCGAGCTCCGAGGTGAAAAACTGTTTTTT	CASSPFELRGEKLFF
TRBV6-1	once	TRBJ2-2	NA	TGTGCCAGCAGTGAAACCACAGTGGTACAGACCGGGGAGCTGTTTTTT	CASSETTVVQTGELFF
TRBV18	NA	TRBJ2-5	TRBD1	TGTGCCAGCTCAGTAACAGGGGGCGCAGAGACCCAGTACTTC	CASSVTGGAETQYF
TRBV19	NA	TRBJ2-1	TRBD2	TGTGCCAGTAAGTCCCAGGGAGCGGGAAAGAACAATGAGCAGTTCTTC	CASKSQGAGKNNEQFF
TRBV14	NA	TRBJ1-2	TRBD1	TGTGCCAGCAGCCAAGACAGGACAGGGCTCCATGGCTACACCTTC	CASSQDRTGLHGYTF
TRBV19	NA	TRBJ1-1	TRBD1	TGTGCCAGTAGTGGTGACAGGGGGCTCACTGAAGCTTTCTTT	CASSGDRGLTEAFF
TRBV18	NA	TRBJ2-7	TRBD2	TGTGCCAGCTCGCAGGCAGCGGGGCGTGAGCAGTACTTC	CASSQAAGREQYF
TRBV24-1	NA	TRBJ2-5	TRBD1	TGTGCCACCAGTGAGTACAGGGGAACACAAGAGACCCAGTACTTC	CATSEYRGTQETQYF
TRBV24-1	NA	TRBJ2-1	NA	TGTGCCACCAGCGCGAGCAGGAATGAGCAGTTCTTC	CATSASRNEQFF
TRBV6-5	NA	TRBJ1-1	NA	TGTGCCAGCAGTTACCCCGGGGGCACTGAAGCTTTCTTT	CASSYPGGTEAFF
TRBV6-2/TRBV6-3	few	TRBJ1-1	TRBD1	TGTGCCAGCAGTTACTCCCAGACAGGGCCCACTGAAGCTTTCTTT	CASSYSQTGPTEAFF
TRBV5-1	NA	TRBJ1-1	NA	TGCGCCAGCAGCTTCACGGGGGGCACTGAAGCTTTCTTT	CASSFTGGTEAFF
TRBV29-1	NA	TRBJ2-1	NA	TGCAGCGTAGCGGTCCAACTGAATGAGCAGTTCTTC	CSVAVQLNEQFF
TRBV19	NA	TRBJ1-5	NA	TGTGCCAGTCGATCGCCGGGAGGCAATCAGCCCCAGCATTTT	CASRSPGGNQPQHF
TRBV4-1	NA	TRBJ2-1	NA	TGCGCCAGCAGCCAACCACCGACCTCTAGGGGGCAGTTCTTC	CASSQPPTSRGQFF
TRBV30	NA	TRBJ2-1	TRBD1	TGTGCCTGGAAAAAACAGGGGGCCTTGGGCTCCTACAATGAGCAGTTCTTC	CAWKKQGALGSYNEQFF
TRBV27	few	TRBJ2-1	TRBD1	TGTGCCAGCAGTCCCTGGGGACAGGGCATTCGGGACCTCTCCTACAATGAGCAGTTCTTC	CASSPWGQGIRDLSYNEQFF
TRBV30	NA	TRBJ1-1	NA	TGTGCCTGGAGTCCAAAAGACAGACCGAACACTGAAGCTTTCTTT	CAWSPKDRPNTEAFF
TRBV27	NA	TRBJ2-7	NA	TGTGCCAGCAGTTTATCGTCGGGGGTGGAGCAGTACTTC	CASSLSSGVEQYF
TRBV28	NA	TRBJ1-1	NA	TGTGCCAGCAGTTCCACGACAGGGAACACTGAAGCTTTCTTT	CASSSTTGNTEAFF
TRBV15	NA	TRBJ2-2	TRBD1	TGTGCCACCAGCAGAGCCCACAGGGGCAGGGACACCGGGGAGCTGTTTTTT	CATSRAHRGRDTGELFF
TRBV25-1	NA	TRBJ2-2	NA	TGTGCCAGCAGTGAATGGGGAGGAGCCGGGGAGCTGTTTTTT	CASSEWGGAGELFF
TRBV7-2	NA	TRBJ2-7	TRBD2	TGTGCCAGCAGCCCGGGACTAACAACCTACGAGCAGTACTTC	CASSPGLTTYEQYF
TRBV19	NA	TRBJ2-1	TRBD2	TGTGCCAGTAGGTCACTAGCGGGAGGGCCAAATGAGCAGTTCTTC	CASRSLAGGPNEQFF
TRBV7-9	once	TRBJ1-3	NA	TGTGCCAGCAGATTCGACAGTTCCTCCGGAAACACCATATATTTT	CASRFDSSSGNTIYF
TRBV7-8	NA	TRBJ2-5	TRBD2	TGTGCCAGCAGCTTGGGCAGCCCTAGCGGGAGGTTGGGTGAGACCCAGTACTTC	CASSLGSPSGRLGETQYF
TRBV7-3	once	TRBJ1-1	NA	TGTGCCAGCAGCTTACTGGGAGGACGGTCGGACACTGAAGCTTTCTTT	CASSLLGGRSDTEAFF
TRBV4-3	NA	TRBJ2-5	NA	TGCGCCAGCAGCCGCCGCTTAGGCGGGCAAGAGACCCAGTACTTC	CASSRRLGGQETQYF
TRBV3-1/TRBV3-2	NA	TRBJ2-1	TRBD2	TGTGCCAGCAGCCAATACGGGACTATATTACCGGGAAGTATTAACAATGAGCAGTTCTTC	CASSQYGTILPGSINNEQFF